This TCR beta chain was identified during a study of blood T cell repertoires in COVID-19. Enrolment of Seattle patients took place during active infection, and they were followed longitudinally. The protocol was immunoSEQ multiplex PCR, while the TCRdb copy is restricted to in-frame clones and leaves out a portion. The sample holds 300,000 to 350,000 clones, about 91% seen once. This CDR3 comprises 12 residues. Trimming took 4 bases from V and 7 from J, leaving 10 bases between them. In germline, CDR1 is SGHAT, CDR2 FQNNGV. This chain links TRBV11-2 with TRBJ1-2; D gene ambiguous. The TCR was taken from a man younger than 40 with COVID-19, enrolled during active disease. The sample was peripheral blood. The CDR3 bases are TGTGCCAGCAGCTACCTGGCTGGTGGCTACACCTTC. Translated, it gives CASSYLAGGYTF.